Reported below is one T cell receptor beta chain. As yet, its antigen is unknown. This sample is drawn from a study of T cells after yellow fever vaccination. Points from the study as a whole: A small proportion of clonotypes was detected in both the CD4 and CD8 compartments. FACS-sorted repertoires might harbor abundant contaminating clonotypes from the bulk population.

V gave up 7 bases and J gave up 2 bases, with 13 bases separating them. This CDR3 comprises 14 residues. TCRdb reprocessed the 5' RACE reads with MiXCR, giving one entry per CDR3 protein. Of around 46,000 distinct CDR3 sequences listed, 7.4% are singletons. The TCR comes from a man in his late teens or twenties who received the YFV17D yellow fever vaccine. The source was CD8+ T cells sorted from PBMCs, collected less than 16 days after the first yellow fever vaccination. V and J are TRBV12-3 or TRBV12-4 and TRBJ2-3; D may correspond to TRBD1 or TRBD2 (6 bases each). The CDR3 DNA reads TGTGCCAGCAACGGGGGCACCGACACAGATACGCAGTATTTT. Its translation is CASNGGTDTDTQYF.